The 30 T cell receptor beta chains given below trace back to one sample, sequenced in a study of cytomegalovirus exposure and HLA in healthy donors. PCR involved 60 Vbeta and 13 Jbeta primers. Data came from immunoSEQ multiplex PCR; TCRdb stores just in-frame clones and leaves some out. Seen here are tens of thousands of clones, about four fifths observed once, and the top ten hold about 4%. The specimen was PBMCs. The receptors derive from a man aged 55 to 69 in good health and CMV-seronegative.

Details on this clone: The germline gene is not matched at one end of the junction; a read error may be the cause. DNA of the CDR3: TGTGCTAGCAGCTCCACCGGCCCGAGAGCGGCCCAAGAGACCCAGTACTTC. Protein sequence: CASSSTGPRAAQETQYF. The chain recombines TRBV7-7 with TRBJ2-5; perhaps TRBD2 as D (5 bases). CDR3 length: 17 amino acids. Germline lookup yields CDR1 SSHAT and CDR2 FNYEAQ (reference sequence).

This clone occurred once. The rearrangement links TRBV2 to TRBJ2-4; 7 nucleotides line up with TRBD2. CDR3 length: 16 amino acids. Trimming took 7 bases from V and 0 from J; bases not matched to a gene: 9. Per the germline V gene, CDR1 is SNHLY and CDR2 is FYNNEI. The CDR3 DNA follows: TGTGCCAGCACCGAGGGGCGGGGGATAGCCAAAAACATTCAGTACTTC. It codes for CASTEGRGIAKNIQYF.

The CDR3 DNA follows: TGCGCCAGCAGCACCGGACTAGCGGGGGGACTGAACGAGCAGTACTTC. This gives the protein CASSTGLAGGLNEQYF. The chain employs TRBV10-1 and TRBJ2-5; 14 bases are shared with TRBD2. Judging by the DNA end, TRBJ2-7 fits better; the J call may be wrong. CDR1 WNHNN and CDR2 SYGVQD come from the germline V gene (reference sequence). The CDR3 covers 16 residues.

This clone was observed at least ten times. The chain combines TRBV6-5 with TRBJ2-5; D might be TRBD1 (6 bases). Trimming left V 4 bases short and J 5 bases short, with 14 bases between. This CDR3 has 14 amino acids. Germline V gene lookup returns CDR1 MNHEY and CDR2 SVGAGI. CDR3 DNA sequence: TGTGCCAGCAGTTGGGACCCCCAGGGGGAGACCCAGTACTTC. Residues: CASSWDPQGETQYF.

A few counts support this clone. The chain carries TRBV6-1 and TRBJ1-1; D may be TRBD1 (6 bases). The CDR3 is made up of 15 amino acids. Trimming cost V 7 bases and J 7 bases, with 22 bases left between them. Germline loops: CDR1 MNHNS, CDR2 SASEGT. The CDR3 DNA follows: TGTGCCAGCAATAAGGACAGAGGAATAACCGTTGAAGCTTTCTTT. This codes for CASNKDRGITVEAFF.

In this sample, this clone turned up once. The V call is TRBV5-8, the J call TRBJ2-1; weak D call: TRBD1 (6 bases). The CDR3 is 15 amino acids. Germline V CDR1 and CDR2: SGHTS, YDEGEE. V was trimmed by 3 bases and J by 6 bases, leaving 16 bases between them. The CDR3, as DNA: TGTGCCAGCAGCTCTGGACAGTGGCACATCAATGAGCAGTTCTTC. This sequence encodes CASSSGQWHINEQFF.

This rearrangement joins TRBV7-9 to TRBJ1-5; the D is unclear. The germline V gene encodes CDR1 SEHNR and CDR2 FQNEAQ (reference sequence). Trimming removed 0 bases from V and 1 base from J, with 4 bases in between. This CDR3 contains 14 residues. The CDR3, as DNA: TGTGCCAGCAGCTTAGCCCGGAGCAATCAGCCCCAGCATTTT. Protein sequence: CASSLARSNQPQHF.

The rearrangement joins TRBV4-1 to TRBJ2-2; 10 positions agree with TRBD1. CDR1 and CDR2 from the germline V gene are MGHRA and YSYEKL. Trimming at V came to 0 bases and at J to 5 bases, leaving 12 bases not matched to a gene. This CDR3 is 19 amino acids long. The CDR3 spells CASSQDPTRQGAETGELFF. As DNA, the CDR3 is TGCGCCAGCAGCCAAGACCCGACGAGACAGGGGGCTGAGACCGGGGAGCTGTTTTTT.

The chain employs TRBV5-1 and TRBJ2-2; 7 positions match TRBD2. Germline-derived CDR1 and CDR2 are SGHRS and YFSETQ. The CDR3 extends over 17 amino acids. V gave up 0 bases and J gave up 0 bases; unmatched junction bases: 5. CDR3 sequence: CASSLEGRGANTGELFF. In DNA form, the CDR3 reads TGCGCCAGCAGCTTGGAAGGTCGGGGGGCGAACACCGGGGAGCTGTTTTTT.

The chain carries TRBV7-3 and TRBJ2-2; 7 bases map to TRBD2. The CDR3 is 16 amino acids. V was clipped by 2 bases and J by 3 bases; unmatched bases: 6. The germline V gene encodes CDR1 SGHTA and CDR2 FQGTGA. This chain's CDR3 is CASSLAGTIHTGELFF. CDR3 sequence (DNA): TGTGCCAGCAGCTTAGCGGGGACTATCCACACCGGGGAGCTGTTTTTT.

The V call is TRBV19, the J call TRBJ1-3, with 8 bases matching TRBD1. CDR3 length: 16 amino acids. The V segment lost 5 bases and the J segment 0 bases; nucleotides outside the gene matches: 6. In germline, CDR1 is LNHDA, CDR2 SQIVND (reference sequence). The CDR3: CASSQGQGYSGNTIYF. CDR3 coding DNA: TGTGCCAGTAGTCAAGGACAGGGCTACTCTGGAAACACCATATATTTT.

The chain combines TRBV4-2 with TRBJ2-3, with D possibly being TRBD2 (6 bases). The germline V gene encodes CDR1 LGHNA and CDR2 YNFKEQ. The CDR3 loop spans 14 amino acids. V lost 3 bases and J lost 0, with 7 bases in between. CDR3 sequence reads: CASSHAGSTDTQYF. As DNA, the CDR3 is TGTGCCAGCAGCCATGCGGGGAGCACAGATACGCAGTATTTT.

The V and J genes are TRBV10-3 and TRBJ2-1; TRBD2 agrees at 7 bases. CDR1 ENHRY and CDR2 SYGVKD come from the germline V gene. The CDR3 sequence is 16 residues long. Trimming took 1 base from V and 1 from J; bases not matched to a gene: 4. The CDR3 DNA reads TGTGCCATCAGTGAGTGGGGCGGGGGTTCCTACAATGAGCAGTTCTTC. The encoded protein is CAISEWGGGSYNEQFF.

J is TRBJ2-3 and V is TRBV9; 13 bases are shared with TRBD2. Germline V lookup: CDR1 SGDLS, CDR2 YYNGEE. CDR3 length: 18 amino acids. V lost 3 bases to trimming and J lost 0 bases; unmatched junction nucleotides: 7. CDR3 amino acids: CASSARLAGGPSTDTQYF. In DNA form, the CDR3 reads TGTGCCAGCAGCGCCAGACTAGCGGGGGGACCTAGCACAGATACGCAGTATTTT.

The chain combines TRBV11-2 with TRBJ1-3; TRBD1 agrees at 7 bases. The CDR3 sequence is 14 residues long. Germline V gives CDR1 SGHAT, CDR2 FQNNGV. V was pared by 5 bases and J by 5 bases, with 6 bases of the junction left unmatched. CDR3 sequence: CASSPGRGRNTIYF. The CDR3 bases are TGTGCCAGCAGCCCAGGCAGGGGGAGAAACACCATATATTTT.

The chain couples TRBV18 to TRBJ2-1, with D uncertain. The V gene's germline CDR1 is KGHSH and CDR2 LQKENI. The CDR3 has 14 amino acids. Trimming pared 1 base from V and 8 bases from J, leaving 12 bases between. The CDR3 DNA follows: TGTGCCAGCTCACCACGTCTAGAAGACCATGAGCAGTTCTTC. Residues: CASSPRLEDHEQFF.

The CDR3 region has the DNA TGTGCCAGCAGTAAACCAGTAGTATTGAAGGAGTGCCAGCATTTT. It is translated as CASSKPVVLKECQHF. The J gene is TRBJ1-5, the V gene TRBV6-5; no definite D call. CDR1 is MNHEY, CDR2 SVGAGI, per germline. The CDR3 is made up of 15 amino acids. The V gene lost 5 bases and the J gene lost 12 bases, with 23 bases spanning the gap.

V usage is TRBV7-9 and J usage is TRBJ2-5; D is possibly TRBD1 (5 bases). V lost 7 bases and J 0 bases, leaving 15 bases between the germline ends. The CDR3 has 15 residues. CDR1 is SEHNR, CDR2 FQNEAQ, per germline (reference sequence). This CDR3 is CASTKAETDQETQYF. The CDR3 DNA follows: TGTGCCAGCACTAAAGCTGAGACAGACCAAGAGACCCAGTACTTC.

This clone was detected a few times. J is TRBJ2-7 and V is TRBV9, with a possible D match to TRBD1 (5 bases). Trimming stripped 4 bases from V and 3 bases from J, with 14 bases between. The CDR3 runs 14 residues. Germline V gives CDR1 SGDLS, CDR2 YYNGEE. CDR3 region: CASSIQGESYEQYF. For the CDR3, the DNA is TGTGCCAGCAGCATCCAAGGGGAAAGCTACGAGCAGTACTTC.

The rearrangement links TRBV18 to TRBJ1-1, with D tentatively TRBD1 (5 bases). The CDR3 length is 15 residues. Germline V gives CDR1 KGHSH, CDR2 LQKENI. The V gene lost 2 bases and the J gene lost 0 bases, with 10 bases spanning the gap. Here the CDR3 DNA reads TGTGCCAGCTCACCAGTGCAGGGATTGAACACTGAAGCTTTCTTT. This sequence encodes CASSPVQGLNTEAFF.

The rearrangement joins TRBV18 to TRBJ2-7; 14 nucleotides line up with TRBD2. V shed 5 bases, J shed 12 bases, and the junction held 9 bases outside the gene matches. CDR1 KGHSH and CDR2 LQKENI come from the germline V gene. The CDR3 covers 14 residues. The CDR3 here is CASSTGLAGDRRYF. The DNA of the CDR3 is TGTGCCAGCTCAACGGGACTAGCGGGGGATCGGCGGTACTTC.

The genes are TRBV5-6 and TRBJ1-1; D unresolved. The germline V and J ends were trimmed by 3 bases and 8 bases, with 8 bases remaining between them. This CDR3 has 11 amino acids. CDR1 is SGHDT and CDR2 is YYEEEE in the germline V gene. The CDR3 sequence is CASSSPQEAFF. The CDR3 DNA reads TGTGCCAGCAGCTCCCCCCAGGAAGCTTTCTTT. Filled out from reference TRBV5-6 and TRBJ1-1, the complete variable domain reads DAGVTQSPTHLIKTRGQQVTLRCSPKSGHDTVSWYQQALGQGPQFIFQYYEEEERQRGNFPDRFSGHQFPNYSSELNVNALLLGDSALYLCASSSPQEAFFGQGTRLTVV.

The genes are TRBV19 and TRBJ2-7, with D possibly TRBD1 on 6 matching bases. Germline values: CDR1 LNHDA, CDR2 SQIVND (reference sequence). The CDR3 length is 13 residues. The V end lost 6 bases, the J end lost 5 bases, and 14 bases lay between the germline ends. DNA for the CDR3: TGTGCCAGTAGCCTGTTACAGGGAAACGAGCAGTACTTC. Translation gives CASSLLQGNEQYF. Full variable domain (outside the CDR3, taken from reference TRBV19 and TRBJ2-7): DGGITQSPKYLFRKEGQNVTLSCEQNLNHDAMYWYRQDPGQGLRLIYYSQIVNDFQKGDIAEGYSVSREKKESFPLTVTSAQKNPTAFYLCASSLLQGNEQYFGPGTRLTVT.

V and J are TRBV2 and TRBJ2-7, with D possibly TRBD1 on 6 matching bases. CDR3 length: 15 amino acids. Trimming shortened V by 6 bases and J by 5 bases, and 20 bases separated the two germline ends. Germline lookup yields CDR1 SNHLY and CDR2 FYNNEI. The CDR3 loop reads CASSDLLGGRDEQYF. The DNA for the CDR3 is TGTGCCAGCAGCGACCTCCTAGGGGGACGCGACGAGCAGTACTTC.

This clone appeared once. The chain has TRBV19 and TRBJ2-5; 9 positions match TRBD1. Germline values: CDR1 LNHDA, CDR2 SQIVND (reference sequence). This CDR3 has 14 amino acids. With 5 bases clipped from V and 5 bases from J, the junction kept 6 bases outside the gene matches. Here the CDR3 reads CASSSTGGAETQYF. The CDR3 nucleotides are TGTGCCAGTAGTTCCACAGGGGGCGCGGAGACCCAGTACTTC. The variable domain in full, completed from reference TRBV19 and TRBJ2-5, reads DGGITQSPKYLFRKEGQNVTLSCEQNLNHDAMYWYRQDPGQGLRLIYYSQIVNDFQKGDIAEGYSVSREKKESFPLTVTSAQKNPTAFYLCASSSTGGAETQYFGPGTRLLVL.

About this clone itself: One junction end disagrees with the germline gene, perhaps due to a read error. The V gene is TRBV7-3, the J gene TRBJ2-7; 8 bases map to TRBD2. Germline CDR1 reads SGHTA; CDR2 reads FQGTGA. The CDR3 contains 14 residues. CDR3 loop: CASSPGLASDEQYF. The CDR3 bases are TGTGCCAGCAGCCCCGGACTAGCCTCCGACGAGCAGTACTTC. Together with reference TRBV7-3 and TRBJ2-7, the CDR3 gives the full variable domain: GAGVSQTPSNKVTEKGKYVELRCDPISGHTALYWYRQSLGQGPEFLIYFQGTGAADDSGLPNDRFFAVRPEGSVSTLKIQRTERGDSAVYLCASSPGLASDEQYFGPGTRLTVT.

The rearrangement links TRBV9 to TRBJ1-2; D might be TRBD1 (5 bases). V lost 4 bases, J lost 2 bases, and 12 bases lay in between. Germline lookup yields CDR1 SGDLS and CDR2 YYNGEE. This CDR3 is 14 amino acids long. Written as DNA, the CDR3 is TGTGCCAGCAGCCCCGGGAGGGGCAACTATGGCTACACCTTC. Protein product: CASSPGRGNYGYTF.

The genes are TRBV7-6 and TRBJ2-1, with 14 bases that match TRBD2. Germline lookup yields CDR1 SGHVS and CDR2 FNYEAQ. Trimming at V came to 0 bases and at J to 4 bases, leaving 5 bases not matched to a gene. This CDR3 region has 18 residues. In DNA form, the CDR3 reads TGTGCCAGCAGCTTAGCGCCGGGACTAGCGGGAGCATACAATGAGCAGTTCTTC. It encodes CASSLAPGLAGAYNEQFF.

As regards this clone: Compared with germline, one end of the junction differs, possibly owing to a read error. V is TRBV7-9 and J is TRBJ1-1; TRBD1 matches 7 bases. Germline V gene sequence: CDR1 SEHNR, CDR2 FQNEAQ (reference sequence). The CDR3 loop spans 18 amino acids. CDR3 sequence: CSSSLAYGTERPNTEAFF. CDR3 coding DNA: TGTTCCAGCAGCTTAGCGTACGGGACAGAAAGACCGAACACTGAAGCTTTCTTT. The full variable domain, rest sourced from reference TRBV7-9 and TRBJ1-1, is DTGVSQNPRHKITKRGQNVTFRCDPISEHNRLYWYRQTLGQGPEFLTYFQNEAQLEKSRLLSDRFSAERPKGSFSTLEIQRTEQGDSAMYLCSSSLAYGTERPNTEAFFGQGTRLTVV.

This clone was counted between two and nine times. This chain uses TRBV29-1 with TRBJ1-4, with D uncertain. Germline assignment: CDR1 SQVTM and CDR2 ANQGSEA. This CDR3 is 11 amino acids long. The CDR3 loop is CGGRVGEKLFF. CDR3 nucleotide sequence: TGCGGCGGCCGGGTCGGAGAAAAACTGTTTTTT.